This passage covers 6 T cell receptor beta chains from one sample sequenced in a study of T cell responses to AZD1222 COVID-19 vaccine. The protocol was immunoSEQ multiplex PCR, while the TCRdb copy is restricted to in-frame clones and leaves out a portion. The data show 110,000 or so clones, around 90% seen once. The specimen was peripheral blood, collected on day 0 of AZD1222 vaccination. The receptors were sampled from an adult in good health.

This clone was seen a single time. The chain combines TRBV7-8 with TRBJ2-1, with TRBD2 matching over 8 bases. This CDR3 region has 15 residues. The germline CDR1 and CDR2 sequences are SGHVS and FQNEAQ. Trimming removed 2 bases from V and 5 bases from J; junction bases left unmatched: 5. The CDR3, as DNA: TGTGCCAGCAGCTTATTCAGCGGGAGAAACAATGAGCAGTTCTTC. It codes for CASSLFSGRNNEQFF.

This clone appeared once. The chain has TRBV14 and TRBJ2-7; 11 bases line up with TRBD2. Germline V gene sequence: CDR1 SGHDN, CDR2 FVKESK. After removal of 5 bases from V and 9 bases from J, the junction contained 9 bases not matched to a gene. This CDR3 comprises 14 residues. CDR3 protein: CASSSSGRSVGQYF. In nucleotides, the CDR3 is TGTGCCAGCAGCTCTAGCGGGAGGTCAGTTGGGCAGTACTTC.

This chain links TRBV15 with TRBJ2-2, with D possibly called TRBD1 or TRBD2 (6 bases each). Germline V gene data show CDR1 as LNHNV and CDR2 as YYDKDF (reference sequence). Trimming stripped 0 bases from V and 1 base from J, with 18 bases between. This CDR3 region has 19 residues. CDR3 region: CATSRDTLRGDWNTGELFF. The CDR3 DNA sequence: TGTGCCACCAGCAGAGATACTCTAAGGGGGGACTGGAACACCGGGGAGCTGTTTTTT.

This sequence joins TRBV28 and TRBJ1-4, with D possibly TRBD1 on 5 matching bases. The CDR3 totals 13 residues. The germline V and J ends were trimmed by 5 bases and 14 bases, with 18 bases remaining between them. Germline V gene sequence: CDR1 MDHEN, CDR2 SYDVKM. The CDR3 loop is CASSPRPPGTLFF. The CDR3, as DNA: TGTGCCAGCAGTCCTAGGCCACCAGGGACTCTGTTTTTT.

The chain combines TRBV6-5 with TRBJ2-1, with D unresolved. Trimming left V 0 bases short and J 0 bases short, with 3 bases between. The CDR3 extends over 14 amino acids. Germline V CDR1 and CDR2: MNHEY, SVGAGI. CDR3 residues: CASSYSSSYNEQFF. CDR3 in DNA: TGTGCCAGCAGTTACTCTTCCTCCTACAATGAGCAGTTCTTC.

The chain uses TRBV27 and TRBJ1-2, with a tentative D call TRBD1 (6 bases). Germline loops: CDR1 MNHEY, CDR2 SMNVEV (reference sequence). The CDR3 runs to 14 residues. The V and J ends lost 6 bases and 8 bases respectively, with 19 bases between them. CDR3 in amino acids: CASSSLVQGRGYTF. The DNA of the CDR3 is TGTGCCAGCAGCAGCCTAGTCCAGGGGCGAGGCTACACCTTC.